Listed here are 26 T cell receptor beta chains from one sample, sequenced in a study of long-term antiretroviral therapy in people with HIV. The immunoSEQ assay was v3.0, run at survey level. Profiled with immunoSEQ multiplex PCR; TCRdb holds only in-frame clones, not every one. The profile covers about 18,000 clones, with 90% to 95% appearing a single time and about 9.6% taken by the ten largest. The specimen was unsorted PBMCs, collected 3 years after starting antiretroviral therapy. The receptors were gathered from a man in his forties or fifties with HIV.

This chain links TRBV10-3 with TRBJ1-3, with a possible D match to TRBD1 (5 bases). This CDR3 region has 14 residues. CDR1 is ENHRY, CDR2 SYGVKD, per germline. V lost 2 bases and J 4 bases, leaving 9 bases between the germline ends. As DNA, the CDR3 is TGTGCCATCAGTGAGGGGGCTGCCGGAAACACCATATATTTT. Translating gives CAISEGAAGNTIYF.

The V call is TRBV2, the J call TRBJ2-1, with TRBD2 matching over 10 bases. Losses at the gene ends were 2 bases for V and 8 bases for J; bases not matched to a gene: 9. Germline V gives CDR1 SNHLY, CDR2 FYNNEI. The CDR3 extends over 16 amino acids. The CDR3 DNA reads TGTGCCAGCAGTGAACCTCCGGGACTAGCGATCGATGAGCAGTTCTTC. As protein: CASSEPPGLAIDEQFF.

The chain is built from TRBV4-3 and TRBJ2-1; D assignment may be TRBD1 or TRBD2 (5 bases each). The germline V and J ends were trimmed by 0 bases and 0 bases, with 12 bases remaining between them. The CDR3 loop spans 17 amino acids. Germline V lookup: CDR1 LGHNA, CDR2 YSLEER. The CDR3, as DNA: TGCGCCAGCAGCCAAGATAGGGACCCCGGCTCCTACAATGAGCAGTTCTTC. Amino acid sequence: CASSQDRDPGSYNEQFF.

This clone was counted between two and nine times. The chain carries TRBV18 and TRBJ2-1; 9 bases match TRBD2. Losses at the gene ends were 3 bases for V and 0 bases for J; bases not matched to a gene: 12. The CDR3 covers 19 residues. Germline V gives CDR1 KGHSH, CDR2 LQKENI. The CDR3 sequence is CASSPLGGGAISSYNEQFF. In DNA, the CDR3 is TGTGCCAGCTCACCGCTGGGCGGGGGGGCCATTAGCTCCTACAATGAGCAGTTCTTC.

This clone was counted between two and nine times. V usage is TRBV7-9 and J usage is TRBJ2-2, with unresolved D. Looked up from germline, CDR1 is SEHNR and CDR2 is FQNEAQ (reference sequence). Trimming removed 5 bases at V and 2 bases at J, with 12 bases between. The length of the CDR3 is 15 residues. CDR3 DNA: TGTGCCAGCAGCCCCGTATTAGGTAACACCGGGGAGCTGTTTTTT. Residues: CASSPVLGNTGELFF.

The genes are TRBV7-9 and TRBJ2-3; TRBD2 is a possible D gene (5 bases). This CDR3 has 15 amino acids. Per the germline V gene, CDR1 is SEHNR and CDR2 is FQNEAQ (reference sequence). V lost 3 bases and J 2 bases, leaving 12 bases between the germline ends. Here the CDR3 reads CASSLNGVLTDTQYF. The CDR3 DNA reads as TGTGCCAGCAGCTTGAACGGGGTACTCACAGATACGCAGTATTTT.

In DNA form, the CDR3 reads TGTGCCAGTAGTATACCGTGGGGCACTGAAGCTTTCTTT. The encoded protein is CASSIPWGTEAFF. This rearrangement joins TRBV19 to TRBJ1-1, with D hard to call. Trimming cost V 2 bases and J 4 bases, with 8 bases left between them. Germline V CDR1 and CDR2: LNHDA, SQIVND (reference sequence). The CDR3 contains 13 residues.

V is TRBV4-1 and J is TRBJ1-1, with D perhaps matching TRBD1 (5 bases). The CDR3 runs to 14 residues. CDR1 is MGHRA, CDR2 YSYEKL, per germline. Trimming left V 3 bases short and J 0 bases short, with 8 bases between. The CDR3 nucleotides are TGCGCCAGCAGCCAGCGACAGCTGAACACTGAAGCTTTCTTT. This gives the protein CASSQRQLNTEAFF.

The rearrangement joins TRBV20-1 to TRBJ1-2; no clear D. Trimming shortened V by 6 bases and J by 8 bases, and 10 bases separated the two germline ends. The CDR3 is made up of 10 amino acids. Germline loops: CDR1 DFQATT, CDR2 SNEGSKA (reference sequence). The CDR3 protein is CSAHAGGYTF. The CDR3 nucleotides are TGCAGTGCGCACGCCGGGGGCTACACCTTC.

The V and J genes are TRBV4-3 and TRBJ2-1, with 8 bases aligning to TRBD2. The germline V gene encodes CDR1 LGHNA and CDR2 YSLEER. This CDR3 is 15 amino acids long. Trimming took 0 bases from V and 4 from J; bases not matched to a gene: 2. CDR3 protein: CASSQESGGYNEQFF. The DNA of the CDR3 is TGCGCCAGCAGCCAAGAGAGCGGGGGATACAATGAGCAGTTCTTC.

As DNA, the CDR3 is TGTGCCAGCAGTGGGACCCAATACGAGCAGTACTTC. Amino acid sequence: CASSGTQYEQYF. J is TRBJ2-7 and V is TRBV6-6, with D perhaps assigned TRBD1 or TRBD2 (5 bases each). There are 12 residues in the CDR3. Germline CDR1 MNHNY, CDR2 SVGAGI (reference sequence). Trimming pared 5 bases from V and 4 bases from J, leaving 9 bases between.

This chain uses TRBV29-1 with TRBJ1-4; the D gene is possibly TRBD1 (6 bases). CDR1 is SQVTM, CDR2 ANQGSEA, per germline. Between the trimmed V and J ends, which lost 5 bases and 8 bases, there was a span of 18 bases. The CDR3 totals 14 residues. The CDR3 DNA sequence: TGCAGCGTTTTCGAGGCGGGGGCTGGCGAAAAACTGTTTTTT. Protein sequence: CSVFEAGAGEKLFF.

The V call is TRBV30, the J call TRBJ1-1; 8 bases match TRBD1. The CDR3 length is 11 residues. V lost 1 base and J lost 11; bases outside the gene matches: 3. Germline CDR1 is GTSNPN and CDR2 is SVGIG (reference sequence). The CDR3 is CAWSDRDRAFF. CDR3 bases: TGTGCCTGGAGTGATCGGGACAGGGCTTTCTTT. The full variable domain, its missing parts supplied by reference TRBV30 and TRBJ1-1, is SQTIHQWPATLVQPVGSPLSLECTVEGTSNPNLYWYRQAAGRGLQLLFYSVGIGQISSEVPQNLSASRPQDRQFILSSKKLLLSDSGFYLCAWSDRDRAFFGQGTRLTVV.

The rearrangement joins TRBV6-5 to TRBJ1-1, with a tentative D call TRBD1 (6 bases). CDR3 length equals 12 residues. Trimming left V 3 bases short and J 6 bases short, with 8 bases between. Germline CDR1 is MNHEY and CDR2 is SVGAGI. This chain's CDR3 is CASSYGTSEAFF. The CDR3 bases are TGTGCCAGCAGTTATGGGACATCTGAAGCTTTCTTT.

The chain carries TRBV10-2 and TRBJ1-6; 7 nucleotides line up with TRBD1. Germline loops: CDR1 WSHSY, CDR2 SAAADI. V was clipped by 3 bases and J by 9 bases; unmatched bases: 8. This CDR3 has 15 residues. CDR3 amino acids: CASSDRGDLGSPLHF. The CDR3 DNA follows: TGCGCCAGCAGTGACAGGGGGGATTTAGGTTCACCCCTCCACTTT.

This chain joins TRBV27 and TRBJ2-3; 13 bases line up with TRBD2. The CDR3 is 16 amino acids. The V segment lost 6 bases and the J segment 5 bases; nucleotides outside the gene matches: 8. CDR1 is MNHEY, CDR2 SMNVEV, per germline (reference sequence). DNA for the CDR3: TGTGCCAGCAGCGACTTACTAGCGGGGGGGCTAGATACGCAGTATTTT. Translated: CASSDLLAGGLDTQYF.

The chain recombines TRBV2 with TRBJ2-6; 7 bases align to TRBD1. CDR1 SNHLY and CDR2 FYNNEI come from the germline V gene. After removal of 6 bases from V and 0 bases from J, the junction contained 5 bases not matched to a gene. The CDR3 contains 16 residues. The CDR3 region is CASRGQAVSGANVLTF. The CDR3 DNA is TGTGCCAGCAGAGGACAGGCGGTCTCTGGGGCCAACGTCCTGACTTTC.

The rearrangement uses TRBV6-1 and TRBJ1-5; tentative D call: TRBD1 (5 bases). There are 14 residues in the CDR3. CDR1 is MNHNS and CDR2 is SASEGT in the germline V gene. V lost 7 bases to trimming and J lost 5 bases, with 15 bases between them. The CDR3 sequence: CASTFRDPDQPQHF. The CDR3 DNA is TGTGCCAGCACCTTCAGGGACCCGGATCAGCCCCAGCATTTT.

The chain couples TRBV11-2 to TRBJ2-1, with 8 bases aligning to TRBD2. CDR1 and CDR2 from the germline V gene are SGHAT and FQNNGV. J was trimmed by 6 bases and V by 6 bases; bases with no gene match: 13. CDR3 length equals 16 residues. As DNA, the CDR3 is TGTGCCAGCAGTTACTCCGGGACTAGGGTATCCAATGAGCAGTTCTTC. This gives the protein CASSYSGTRVSNEQFF.

V gene TRBV7-9 combines with J gene TRBJ2-7, with D maybe TRBD1 (5 bases). Trimming took 0 bases from V and 0 from J, leaving 9 bases between them. Germline lookup yields CDR1 SEHNR and CDR2 FQNEAQ (reference sequence). This CDR3 contains 15 residues. The CDR3: CASSLASDISYEQYF. CDR3 DNA sequence: TGTGCCAGCAGCTTAGCGTCGGACATCTCCTACGAGCAGTACTTC.

This chain joins TRBV6-5 and TRBJ1-6; 8 bases line up with TRBD1. Trimming at V came to 8 bases and at J to 2 bases, leaving 5 bases not matched to a gene. Germline loops: CDR1 MNHEY, CDR2 SVGAGI. The CDR3 loop spans 15 amino acids. The CDR3 region is CASSTGDTYNSPLHF. DNA for the CDR3: TGTGCCAGCTCGACAGGGGACACCTATAATTCACCCCTCCACTTT.

The chain recombines TRBV19 with TRBJ1-5; TRBD1 matches at 8 bases. This CDR3 contains 16 residues. Germline V gives CDR1 LNHDA, CDR2 SQIVND (reference sequence). Unmatched junction bases numbered 9, after V lost 6 bases and J lost 2 bases. The CDR3 sequence is CASRRQGSIGNQPQHF. In DNA, the CDR3 is TGTGCCAGTAGGAGACAGGGGTCCATCGGCAATCAGCCCCAGCATTTT.

This clone was seen a single time. J is TRBJ2-1 and V is TRBV27; D gene unclear. The V end was cut by 5 bases, the J end by 9 bases, with 14 bases between. The CDR3 is made up of 13 amino acids. Per germline, CDR1 MNHEY and CDR2 SMNVEV (reference sequence). CDR3 in DNA: TGTGCCAGCAGTCCGGGCGGAGTAGTTGAGCAGTTCTTC. Translating it yields CASSPGGVVEQFF.

The V and J genes are TRBV6-5 and TRBJ2-7; 7 nucleotides line up with TRBD1. Germline loops: CDR1 MNHEY, CDR2 SVGAGI. Trimming at V came to 1 base and at J to 6 bases, leaving 6 bases not matched to a gene. CDR3 length equals 14 residues. The CDR3 protein is CASSYFTGAGEQYF. Here the CDR3 DNA reads TGTGCCAGCAGTTACTTTACAGGGGCGGGCGAGCAGTACTTC.

The V and J genes are TRBV7-2 and TRBJ1-3; TRBD1 matches at 9 bases. CDR3 length: 15 residues. V lost 4 bases, J lost 2 bases, and 3 bases stayed unmatched. The germline gives CDR1 SGHTA, CDR2 FQGNSA. The CDR3 protein is CASSSRTGAGNTIYF. In DNA, the CDR3 is TGTGCCAGCAGCTCCCGGACAGGGGCTGGAAACACCATATATTTT.

The rearrangement uses TRBV19 and TRBJ1-5; the D is unclear. Germline V gene data show CDR1 as LNHDA and CDR2 as SQIVND (reference sequence). The CDR3 spans 15 residues. V lost 3 bases and J 7 bases, leaving 16 bases between the germline ends. CDR3 amino acids: CASSIDAVLGQPQHF. The CDR3 nucleotides are TGTGCCAGTAGTATCGACGCAGTTTTAGGACAGCCCCAGCATTTT.